The 19 T cell receptor beta chains below were found in one sample sequenced in a study of blood T cell repertoires in COVID-19. Measured with immunoSEQ multiplex PCR; TCRdb has only the in-frame clones, and not every one. The sample has about 31,000 clones; more than 75% are singletons. Sequenced input: peripheral blood. These receptors all come from a man between 65 and 85 years old with active or convalescent COVID-19.

The V call is TRBV9, the J call TRBJ2-5; maybe TRBD2 (5 bases). The CDR3 is made up of 13 amino acids. Trimming removed 2 bases at V and 1 base at J, with 6 bases between. Germline V gene sequence: CDR1 SGDLS, CDR2 YYNGEE. The CDR3 sequence is CASSVRGQETQYF. The CDR3 coding sequence is TGTGCCAGCAGCGTCCGGGGCCAAGAGACCCAGTACTTC.

The rearrangement links TRBV7-3 to TRBJ2-2; 14 bases agree with TRBD2. Germline CDR1 is SGHTA and CDR2 is FQGTGA. CDR3 size: 16 residues. V gave up 5 bases and J gave up 8 bases; unmatched junction bases: 7. Here the CDR3 reads CASSRGTSGSTGELFF. In nucleotides, the CDR3 is TGTGCCAGCAGCCGAGGGACTAGCGGGAGTACAGGGGAGCTGTTTTTT.

V usage is TRBV27 and J usage is TRBJ2-1; 7 bases line up with TRBD1. The trim removed 7 bases at V and 4 bases at J, leaving 10 bases unmatched. Looked up from germline, CDR1 is MNHEY and CDR2 is SMNVEV (reference sequence). The CDR3 loop spans 15 amino acids. The CDR3 region is CASKLQGTDYNEQFF. The CDR3 region has the DNA TGTGCCAGCAAATTACAGGGGACGGATTACAATGAGCAGTTCTTC.

The chain has TRBV15 and TRBJ2-7; D ambiguous. The CDR3 contains 13 residues. Germline CDR1 and CDR2: LNHNV and YYDKDF (reference sequence). V lost 0 bases to trimming and J lost 2 bases, with 5 bases between them. The DNA for the CDR3 is TGTGCCACCAGCAGAGATGTAGCCTACGAGCAGTACTTC. This encodes CATSRDVAYEQYF.

This chain uses TRBV29-1 with TRBJ2-5; 10 bases agree with TRBD1. The V segment lost 4 bases and the J segment 5 bases; nucleotides outside the gene matches: 1. Germline V gives CDR1 SQVTM, CDR2 ANQGSEA. This CDR3 spans 12 amino acids. The CDR3 coding sequence is TGCAGCGTTGGGGACAGGGGCGAGACCCAGTACTTC. This gives the protein CSVGDRGETQYF. Full variable domain (outside the CDR3, taken from reference TRBV29-1 and TRBJ2-5): SAVISQKPSRDICQRGTSLTIQCQVDSQVTMMFWYRQQPGQSLTLIATANQGSEATYESGFVIDKFPISRPNLTFSTLTVSNMSPEDSSIYLCSVGDRGETQYFGPGTRLLVL.

The gene calls are TRBV27 and TRBJ1-1; D is ambiguous. Germline loops: CDR1 MNHEY, CDR2 SMNVEV (reference sequence). This CDR3 has 14 amino acids. The V gene lost 4 bases and the J gene lost 1 base, with 10 bases spanning the gap. The CDR3 sequence is CASSSVGRNTEAFF. DNA for the CDR3: TGTGCCAGCAGTTCTGTGGGGAGGAACACTGAAGCTTTCTTT.

This chain joins TRBV18 and TRBJ2-1; D unclear. Germline assignment: CDR1 KGHSH and CDR2 LQKENI. Trimming pared 0 bases from V and 5 bases from J, leaving 8 bases between. The CDR3 covers 14 residues. The DNA for the CDR3 is TGTGCCAGCTCACCACCGCCCAGTAACAATGAGCAGTTCTTC. Its translation is CASSPPPSNNEQFF.

The rearrangement links TRBV28 to TRBJ1-5, with D hard to call. The V end lost 3 bases, the J end lost 2 bases, and 23 bases lay between the germline ends. The CDR3 has 19 amino acids. Germline V gene sequence: CDR1 MDHEN, CDR2 SYDVKM. Written as DNA, the CDR3 is TGTGCCAGCAGTTTTGTAGGAGAGGGCACCGACGCGGGCAATCAGCCCCAGCATTTT. This sequence encodes CASSFVGEGTDAGNQPQHF.

The CDR3 spells CASSPGGLDTQYF. CDR3 bases: TGTGCCAGCAGCCCGGGGGGCTTAGATACGCAGTATTTT. This chain connects TRBV9 to TRBJ2-3; D possibly corresponds to TRBD2 (7 bases). The V and J ends lost 4 bases and 5 bases respectively, with 11 bases between them. The CDR3 contains 13 residues. CDR1 and CDR2 (germline): SGDLS, YYNGEE.

This clone was recorded once. The genes are TRBV3-1 (or the pseudogene TRBV3-2) and TRBJ2-1, with 7 bases identical to TRBD1. Germline CDR1 reads LGHDT; CDR2 reads YNNKEL (reference sequence). V shed 1 base, J shed 7 bases, and the junction held 7 bases outside the gene matches. The CDR3 sequence is 15 residues long. This CDR3 reads CASSQVRTGGNEQFF. The CDR3 DNA follows: TGTGCCAGCAGCCAAGTCCGGACAGGTGGGAATGAGCAGTTCTTC.

This clone has only a few counts. J is TRBJ2-7 and V is TRBV7-9, with TRBD1 as a possible D gene (6 bases). Trimming removed 1 base at V and 1 base at J, with 11 bases between. CDR1 is SEHNR, CDR2 FQNEAQ, per germline (reference sequence). The CDR3 contains 15 residues. The CDR3: CASSLGQDLSYEQYF. The CDR3 bases are TGTGCCAGCAGCTTAGGACAGGACTTATCCTACGAGCAGTACTTC.

The chain employs TRBV6-4 and TRBJ2-2, with D hard to call. V was clipped by 5 bases and J by 5 bases, with 9 bases between them. This CDR3 has 13 amino acids. Per germline, CDR1 MRHNA and CDR2 SNTAGT. CDR3 residues: CASSSLGTGELFF. The DNA for the CDR3 is TGTGCCAGCAGTAGCCTCGGTACCGGGGAGCTGTTTTTT.

This chain connects TRBV4-2 to TRBJ2-1; weak D call: TRBD1 (6 bases). Trimming left V 5 bases short and J 8 bases short, with 19 bases between. The CDR3 has 15 amino acids. Germline values: CDR1 LGHNA, CDR2 YNFKEQ. This chain's CDR3 is CASSTLGETGDEQFF. Written as DNA, the CDR3 is TGTGCCAGCAGCACGCTCGGGGAGACAGGAGATGAGCAGTTCTTC.

The chain recombines TRBV27 with TRBJ1-4; 8 bases align to TRBD1. The CDR3 runs to 16 residues. CDR1 MNHEY and CDR2 SMNVEV come from the germline V gene (reference sequence). The V and J ends lost 4 bases and 5 bases, in that order; junction bases with no gene match: 9. In nucleotides, the CDR3 is TGTGCCAGCAGTTCCACCCCCGGGGACAGGAATGAAAAACTGTTTTTT. This encodes CASSSTPGDRNEKLFF.

V usage is TRBV6-5 and J usage is TRBJ1-4, with no clear D. CDR1 and CDR2 from the germline V gene are MNHEY and SVGAGI. The CDR3 consists of 15 residues. Trimming cost V 5 bases and J 8 bases, with 18 bases left between them. This chain's CDR3 is CASSTVFVTREKLFF. The CDR3 nucleotides read TGTGCCAGCAGTACCGTTTTCGTGACACGAGAAAAACTGTTTTTT.

CDR3 DNA sequence: TGTGCCAGCACCCCAGGGCAAGACGCGGGGGGCTACACCTTC. Translating gives CASTPGQDAGGYTF. The rearrangement uses TRBV7-2 and TRBJ1-2; D possibly corresponds to TRBD1 (5 bases). Between the trimmed V and J ends, which lost 7 bases and 8 bases, there was a span of 20 bases. CDR1 SGHTA and CDR2 FQGNSA come from the germline V gene. The CDR3 has 14 residues. Looking up the rest from reference TRBV7-2 and TRBJ1-2 gives the full variable domain: GAGVSQSPSNKVTEKGKDVELRCDPISGHTALYWYRQSLGQGLEFLIYFQGNSAPDKSGLPSDRFSAERTGGSVSTLTIQRTQQEDSAVYLCASTPGQDAGGYTFGSGTRLTVV.

The gene calls are TRBV19 and TRBJ1-2; 9 bases align to TRBD1. From germline, CDR1 is LNHDA and CDR2 SQIVND (reference sequence). With V trimmed by 3 bases and J by 8 bases, 4 bases remained unmatched. The CDR3 covers 13 residues. The CDR3 nucleotides read TGTGCCAGTAGTATCACAGGGGGCCGGGGCTACACCTTC. Protein: CASSITGGRGYTF.

The V gene is TRBV7-6, the J gene TRBJ1-2, with D tentatively TRBD1 (5 bases). Trimming cost V 2 bases and J 0 bases, with 10 bases left between them. CDR1 and CDR2 (germline): SGHVS, FNYEAQ. CDR3 length: 15 amino acids. CDR3 sequence reads: CASSLNPGTNYGYTF. For the CDR3, the DNA is TGTGCCAGCAGCTTAAATCCAGGGACTAACTATGGCTACACCTTC.

The chain recombines TRBV14 with TRBJ2-1; TRBD1 is a possible D gene (6 bases). CDR1 and CDR2 from the germline V gene are SGHDN and FVKESK. The CDR3 is 19 residues long. Trimming left V 0 bases short and J 0 bases short, with 18 bases between. The CDR3 loop reads CASSQDLWTRGTSYNEQFF. Written as DNA, the CDR3 is TGTGCCAGCAGCCAAGATTTATGGACAAGGGGGACCTCCTACAATGAGCAGTTCTTC. Full variable domain (outside the CDR3, taken from reference TRBV14 and TRBJ2-1): EAGVTQFPSHSVIEKGQTVTLRCDPISGHDNLYWYRRVMGKEIKFLLHFVKESKQDESGMPNNRFLAERTGGTYSTLKVQPAELEDSGVYFCASSQDLWTRGTSYNEQFFGPGTRLTVL.